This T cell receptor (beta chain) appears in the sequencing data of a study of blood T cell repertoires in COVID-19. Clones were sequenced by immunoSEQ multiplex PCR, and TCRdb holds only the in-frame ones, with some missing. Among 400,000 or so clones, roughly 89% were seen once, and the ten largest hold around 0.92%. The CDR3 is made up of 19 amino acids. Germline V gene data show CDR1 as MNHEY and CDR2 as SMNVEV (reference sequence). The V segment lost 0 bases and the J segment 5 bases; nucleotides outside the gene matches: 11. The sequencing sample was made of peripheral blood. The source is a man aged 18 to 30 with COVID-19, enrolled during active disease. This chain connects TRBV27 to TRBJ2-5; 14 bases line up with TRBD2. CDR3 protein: CASSLSGPPGLAGDETQYF. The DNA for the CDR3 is TGTGCCAGCAGTTTATCGGGCCCCCCGGGACTAGCGGGAGACGAGACCCAGTACTTC.